These 32 T cell receptor beta chains were all obtained from the same sample, sequenced in a study of T cell responses to AZD1222 COVID-19 vaccine (dated by TCRdb to the early 2020s). In the paper's terms, the time point label means: baseline before first vaccination. Libraries were constructed by the immunoSEQ multiplex PCR assay. TCRdb provides this immuneACCESS table in a form limited to in-frame rearrangements. Some clones are lacking; in checked studies, under half of them reflect an unresolved V gene, and why the rest are absent is not known. This sample has roughly 140,000 clones in its table, and 89% of those were observed once. About 4.4% of the sample is held by the ten biggest clonotypes. This specimen consisted of peripheral blood, obtained on day 0 of AZD1222 vaccination. These receptors all stem from an adult in good health.

V usage is TRBV5-1 and J usage is TRBJ2-7, with TRBD2 identical over 9 bases. This CDR3 spans 14 amino acids. The trim removed 0 bases at V and 2 bases at J, leaving 0 bases unmatched. CDR1 and CDR2 (germline): SGHRS, YFSETQ. CDR3 protein: CASSLVAGAYEQYF. CDR3 DNA sequence: TGCGCCAGCAGCTTGGTAGCGGGAGCCTACGAGCAGTACTTC.

This clone was counted a single time. This rearrangement joins TRBV12-3 or TRBV12-4 to TRBJ2-1; no definite D call. Trimming stripped 5 bases from V and 7 bases from J, with 9 bases between. The CDR3 spans 12 residues. The CDR3 DNA is TGTGCCAGCAGTCCCCCCGGGAATGAGCAGTTCTTC. Translation: CASSPPGNEQFF.

The chain combines TRBV19 with TRBJ1-5; unclear D gene. Germline lookup yields CDR1 LNHDA and CDR2 SQIVND (reference sequence). This CDR3 region has 18 residues. Trimming pared 2 bases from V and 0 bases from J, leaving 17 bases between. The CDR3 DNA is TGTGCCAGTAGTATACATGTCCCTGCGATATATAGCAATCAGCCCCAGCATTTT. Translating it yields CASSIHVPAIYSNQPQHF.

The V gene is TRBV6-5, the J gene TRBJ1-2, with D maybe TRBD1 (6 bases). The V end lost 0 bases, the J end lost 5 bases, and 7 bases lay between the germline ends. In germline, CDR1 is MNHEY, CDR2 SVGAGI. The CDR3 extends over 13 amino acids. DNA of the CDR3: TGTGCCAGCAGTTACTCGGACAGATATGGCTACACCTTC. Amino acids: CASSYSDRYGYTF.

The CDR3 is CASSSRSRWGETQYF. Here the CDR3 DNA reads TGTGCCAGCAGCTCCCGCTCCCGTTGGGGGGAGACCCAGTACTTC. The J gene is TRBJ2-5, the V gene TRBV7-2; D is perhaps TRBD1 or TRBD2 (5 bases each). The V end lost 4 bases, the J end lost 5 bases, and 17 bases lay between the germline ends. The germline CDR1 and CDR2 sequences are SGHTA and FQGNSA. The CDR3 totals 15 residues.

The chain recombines TRBV5-1 with TRBJ1-3; D is uncertain. CDR3 size: 15 residues. From germline, CDR1 is SGHRS and CDR2 YFSETQ. V was cut by 2 bases and J by 0 bases, with 9 bases left in between. CDR3 residues: CASSLGYFSGNTIYF. In nucleotides, the CDR3 is TGCGCCAGCAGCTTAGGGTATTTCTCTGGAAACACCATATATTTT.

V and J are TRBV6-5 and TRBJ2-6; the D is unclear. The CDR3 is made up of 14 amino acids. Germline lookup yields CDR1 MNHEY and CDR2 SVGAGI. Trimming shortened V by 2 bases and J by 2 bases, and 4 bases separated the two germline ends. This CDR3 is CASSYVAGANVLTF. The CDR3 DNA follows: TGTGCCAGCAGTTACGTGGCTGGGGCCAACGTCCTGACTTTC.

The V call is TRBV27, the J call TRBJ1-5; D is unclear. Trimming took 6 bases from V and 4 from J, leaving 7 bases between them. The CDR3 length is 12 residues. The germline gives CDR1 MNHEY, CDR2 SMNVEV (reference sequence). In nucleotides, the CDR3 is TGTGCCAGCAGCCCAAGGAATCAGCCCCAGCATTTT. Translation: CASSPRNQPQHF.

This chain uses TRBV13 with TRBJ1-2; 9 bases match TRBD1. With V trimmed by 5 bases and J by 8 bases, 18 bases remained unmatched. Germline V CDR1 and CDR2: PRHDT, FYEKMQ (reference sequence). The CDR3 extends over 17 amino acids. The CDR3 sequence is CASSPTPWDRDMGGYTF. In nucleotides, the CDR3 is TGTGCCAGCAGCCCCACCCCCTGGGACAGGGACATGGGGGGCTACACCTTC.

This sequence joins TRBV5-4 and TRBJ1-2; possible D gene TRBD1, 5 bases. This CDR3 comprises 15 residues. The germline V gene encodes CDR1 SGHNT and CDR2 YYREEE (reference sequence). V was cut by 0 bases and J by 4 bases, with 13 bases left in between. CDR3 in DNA: TGTGCCAGCAGCTTGGTTACTGGGGGGGGCTATGGCTACACCTTC. Amino acid sequence: CASSLVTGGGYGYTF.

This sequence joins TRBV29-1 and TRBJ2-7, with a possible D match to TRBD1 (6 bases). V dropped 1 base and J dropped 1 base, with 8 bases sitting between them. The CDR3 consists of 13 residues. The V gene's germline CDR1 is SQVTM and CDR2 ANQGSEA. The CDR3, as DNA: TGCAGCGTTGAAGGGGACACGTCCTACGAGCAGTACTTC. This encodes CSVEGDTSYEQYF.

The V and J genes are TRBV7-9 and TRBJ1-1; 7 bases fit TRBD1. Trimming cost V 4 bases and J 2 bases; bases outside gene matches: 7. Germline V gene lookup returns CDR1 SEHNR and CDR2 FQNEAQ (reference sequence). The CDR3 sequence is 15 residues long. The CDR3 loop reads CASSSRQGPNTEAFF. The CDR3 DNA follows: TGTGCCAGCAGCTCCCGACAGGGACCTAACACTGAAGCTTTCTTT.

The V gene is TRBV30, the J gene TRBJ1-2, with TRBD1 identical over 10 bases. V lost 1 base and J lost 5; bases outside the gene matches: 7. From germline, CDR1 is GTSNPN and CDR2 SVGIG (reference sequence). The CDR3 is 15 residues long. This chain's CDR3 is CAWSGSDRGLYGYTF. For the CDR3, the DNA is TGTGCCTGGAGTGGGTCGGACAGGGGGTTGTATGGCTACACCTTC.

The rearrangement links TRBV3-1 (or the pseudogene TRBV3-2) to TRBJ1-6; D is unresolved. The germline V gene encodes CDR1 LGHDT and CDR2 YNNKEL (reference sequence). There are 14 residues in the CDR3. V lost 1 base and J lost 9, with 10 bases in between. DNA of the CDR3: TGTGCCAGCAGCCAAGGAGGGTATCTTTCACCCCTCCACTTT. This encodes CASSQGGYLSPLHF.

The CDR3 reads CASSHPGQLDSYNSPLHF. The CDR3 region has the DNA TGTGCCAGCAGCCATCCGGGACAGCTAGACTCCTATAATTCACCCCTCCACTTT. This chain connects TRBV5-8 to TRBJ1-6, with TRBD1 matching over 7 bases. Per the germline V gene, CDR1 is SGHTS and CDR2 is YDEGEE. CDR3 length: 18 residues. V lost 4 bases, J lost 0 bases, and 10 bases stayed unmatched.

The V gene is TRBV30, the J gene TRBJ2-3; TRBD2 is a possible D gene (6 bases). This CDR3 contains 13 residues. Germline values: CDR1 GTSNPN, CDR2 SVGIG (reference sequence). Here the CDR3 reads CAGGTVFTDTQYF. The DNA for the CDR3 is TGTGCTGGGGGGACGGTTTTCACAGATACGCAGTATTTT.

The chain couples TRBV7-6 to TRBJ2-3; D is perhaps TRBD2 (6 bases). The germline CDR1 and CDR2 sequences are SGHVS and FNYEAQ. V was clipped by 4 bases and J by 4 bases, with 27 bases between them. This CDR3 region has 19 residues. Here the CDR3 reads CASSSSPPMAGQVADTQYF. For the CDR3, the DNA is TGTGCCAGCAGCTCTAGCCCCCCCATGGCGGGGCAGGTGGCAGATACGCAGTATTTT.

The chain recombines TRBV29-1 with TRBJ2-7; the D gene is possibly TRBD1 (6 bases). Germline V gene sequence: CDR1 SQVTM, CDR2 ANQGSEA. The length of the CDR3 is 12 residues. The V gene lost 4 bases and the J gene lost 2 bases, with 9 bases spanning the gap. The CDR3 sequence: CSVGTATYEQYF. CDR3 nucleotides: TGCAGCGTTGGGACAGCGACCTACGAGCAGTACTTC.

The V and J genes are TRBV7-9 and TRBJ2-1; 8 nucleotides agree with TRBD1. Germline assignment: CDR1 SEHNR and CDR2 FQNEAQ (reference sequence). V was pared by 4 bases and J by 4 bases, with 6 bases of the junction left unmatched. This CDR3 contains 15 residues. The CDR3 DNA reads as TGTGCCAGCAGCTCGGGACAGGAAATATACAATGAGCAGTTCTTC. Its protein product is CASSSGQEIYNEQFF.

The chain is built from TRBV28 and TRBJ2-1; 11 bases align to TRBD2. V shed 5 bases, J shed 4 bases, and the junction held 10 bases outside the gene matches. The CDR3 spans 17 residues. Germline-derived CDR1 and CDR2 are MDHEN and SYDVKM. The CDR3 here is CASSLIAGGPYYNEQFF. DNA for the CDR3: TGTGCCAGCAGTCTCATAGCGGGAGGGCCTTATTACAATGAGCAGTTCTTC.

The V gene is TRBV7-9, the J gene TRBJ2-7; 13 bases match TRBD2. The CDR3 consists of 16 residues. The trim removed 5 bases at V and 4 bases at J, leaving 8 bases unmatched. Germline values: CDR1 SEHNR, CDR2 FQNEAQ (reference sequence). In DNA form, the CDR3 reads TGTGCCAGCAGCCTTACAACTAGCGGGAGGGCGTACGAGCAGTACTTC. Protein: CASSLTTSGRAYEQYF.

The chain is built from TRBV6-1 and TRBJ1-2; D is ambiguous. The germline V gene encodes CDR1 MNHNS and CDR2 SASEGT. V was clipped by 2 bases and J by 0 bases, with 10 bases between them. This CDR3 has 15 residues. CDR3 nucleotides: TGTGCCAGCAGTGAACAAATAGGTGCTAACTATGGCTACACCTTC. This encodes CASSEQIGANYGYTF.

The V gene is TRBV5-1, the J gene TRBJ1-6; no clear D gene. The ends were cut back, 1 base at V and 5 bases at J, with 7 bases in the middle. The CDR3 is 14 amino acids. The germline V gene has CDR1 SGHRS and CDR2 YFSETQ. Written as DNA, the CDR3 is TGCGCCAGCAGCTTGTTCGGAAATAATTCACCCCTCCACTTT. It translates to CASSLFGNNSPLHF.

This clone was detected only once. The V and J genes are TRBV2 and TRBJ2-4; D not resolved. The germline CDR1 and CDR2 sequences are SNHLY and FYNNEI. This CDR3 is 11 amino acids long. Trimming cost V 7 bases and J 4 bases, with 5 bases left between them. The CDR3 spells CASIQKNIQYF. CDR3 DNA sequence: TGTGCCAGCATCCAAAAAAACATTCAGTACTTC.

The V call is TRBV12-2, the J call TRBJ2-4; the D call TRBD2 from the table was never checked on the DNA. TRBV12-2 is a documented pseudogene. The CDR3 covers 16 residues. The CDR3: CASRLVVLAGARFQYF. The CDR3 DNA is TGTGCAAGTCGCTTAGTAGTTTTAGCGGGGGCTCGATTTCAGTACTTC.

The chain carries TRBV2 and TRBJ2-5, with 7 bases that match TRBD1. The junction had 8 bases not matched to a gene; V was cut back by 8 bases and J by 2 bases. Germline CDR1 reads SNHLY; CDR2 reads FYNNEI. This CDR3 spans 14 amino acids. The CDR3 here is CASARDREQETQYF. The CDR3 coding sequence is TGTGCCAGCGCCCGAGACAGGGAACAAGAGACCCAGTACTTC.

The rearrangement joins TRBV6-5 to TRBJ2-5; either TRBD1 or TRBD2 may fit D (5 bases each). The CDR3 covers 14 residues. With 0 bases removed from V and 5 bases from J, the gap between germline ends came to 10 bases. Germline V gene lookup returns CDR1 MNHEY and CDR2 SVGAGI. The CDR3 region has the DNA TGTGCCAGCAGTTACTCCCCCTGGGGGGAGACCCAGTACTTC. Translation gives CASSYSPWGETQYF.

This chain uses TRBV19 with TRBJ1-4; 10 nucleotides agree with TRBD1. V shed 7 bases, J shed 8 bases, and the junction held 7 bases outside the gene matches. The V gene's germline CDR1 is LNHDA and CDR2 SQIVND (reference sequence). This CDR3 contains 14 residues. This CDR3 is CASTQDRGEEKLFF. CDR3 DNA: TGTGCCAGTACCCAGGACAGGGGGGAAGAAAAACTGTTTTTT.

The rearrangement joins TRBV6-5 to TRBJ1-2, with 12 bases that match TRBD1. CDR1 and CDR2 (germline): MNHEY, SVGAGI. The CDR3 extends over 14 amino acids. V was clipped by 6 bases and J by 6 bases; unmatched bases: 5. CDR3 sequence reads: CASSPGQGAHGYTF. CDR3 DNA: TGTGCCAGCAGCCCGGGACAGGGGGCTCATGGCTACACCTTC.

The chain is built from TRBV18 and TRBJ2-5; 10 nucleotides align to TRBD1. CDR1 and CDR2 from the germline V gene are KGHSH and LQKENI. This CDR3 is 18 amino acids long. Losses at the gene ends were 3 bases for V and 4 bases for J; bases not matched to a gene: 14. The CDR3 reads CASSPANLDRGRGETQYF. Written as DNA, the CDR3 is TGTGCCAGCTCACCCGCAAACCTCGACAGGGGGCGCGGAGAGACCCAGTACTTC.

The CDR3 DNA is TGCGCCAGCAGCATCGGATCCACAGATACGCAGTATTTT. Translated: CASSIGSTDTQYF. The rearrangement links TRBV5-1 to TRBJ2-3; D call uncertain. The V end was cut by 4 bases, the J end by 2 bases, with 8 bases between. The CDR3 runs 13 residues. Germline lookup yields CDR1 SGHRS and CDR2 YFSETQ.

The CDR3 reads CASSTGTGRRETQYF. As DNA, the CDR3 is TGTGCCAGCAGCACTGGGACAGGGAGACGAGAGACCCAGTACTTC. The chain uses TRBV7-9 and TRBJ2-5, with 9 bases lining up with TRBD1. This CDR3 region has 15 residues. V dropped 5 bases and J dropped 4; count of bases not matched to a gene: 8. Germline V gives CDR1 SEHNR, CDR2 FQNEAQ (reference sequence). The whole variable domain, filled in from reference TRBV7-9 and TRBJ2-5, reads DTGVSQNPRHKITKRGQNVTFRCDPISEHNRLYWYRQTLGQGPEFLTYFQNEAQLEKSRLLSDRFSAERPKGSFSTLEIQRTEQGDSAMYLCASSTGTGRRETQYFGPGTRLLVL.